Below, one T cell receptor (beta chain) is given with its context. With 1 base removed from V and 3 bases from J, the gap between germline ends came to 13 bases. Germline CDR1 and CDR2: MNHNS and SASEGT. The CDR3 length is 15 residues. These data belong to a study of shared clonotypes between healthy human individuals. CD45RO negativity and positive selection for CCR7 defined naive CD8 cells, a population that excluded terminally differentiated effector memory CD45RA+ cells. Clones were sequenced by immunoSEQ multiplex PCR, and TCRdb holds only the in-frame ones, with some missing. The repertoire holds around 2.1 million clones, with approximately 94% as singletons.

V gene TRBV6-1 combines with J gene TRBJ2-7; D is uncertain. This sequence was found in a man younger than 35 in good health. Some clones in this sample may be carry-over from other donors' samples. Sequenced: naive CD8+ T cells from PBMCs. The CDR3 sequence: CASSEGPSVDYEQYF. The DNA for the CDR3 is TGTGCCAGCAGTGAAGGCCCTAGTGTGGACTACGAGCAGTACTTC.